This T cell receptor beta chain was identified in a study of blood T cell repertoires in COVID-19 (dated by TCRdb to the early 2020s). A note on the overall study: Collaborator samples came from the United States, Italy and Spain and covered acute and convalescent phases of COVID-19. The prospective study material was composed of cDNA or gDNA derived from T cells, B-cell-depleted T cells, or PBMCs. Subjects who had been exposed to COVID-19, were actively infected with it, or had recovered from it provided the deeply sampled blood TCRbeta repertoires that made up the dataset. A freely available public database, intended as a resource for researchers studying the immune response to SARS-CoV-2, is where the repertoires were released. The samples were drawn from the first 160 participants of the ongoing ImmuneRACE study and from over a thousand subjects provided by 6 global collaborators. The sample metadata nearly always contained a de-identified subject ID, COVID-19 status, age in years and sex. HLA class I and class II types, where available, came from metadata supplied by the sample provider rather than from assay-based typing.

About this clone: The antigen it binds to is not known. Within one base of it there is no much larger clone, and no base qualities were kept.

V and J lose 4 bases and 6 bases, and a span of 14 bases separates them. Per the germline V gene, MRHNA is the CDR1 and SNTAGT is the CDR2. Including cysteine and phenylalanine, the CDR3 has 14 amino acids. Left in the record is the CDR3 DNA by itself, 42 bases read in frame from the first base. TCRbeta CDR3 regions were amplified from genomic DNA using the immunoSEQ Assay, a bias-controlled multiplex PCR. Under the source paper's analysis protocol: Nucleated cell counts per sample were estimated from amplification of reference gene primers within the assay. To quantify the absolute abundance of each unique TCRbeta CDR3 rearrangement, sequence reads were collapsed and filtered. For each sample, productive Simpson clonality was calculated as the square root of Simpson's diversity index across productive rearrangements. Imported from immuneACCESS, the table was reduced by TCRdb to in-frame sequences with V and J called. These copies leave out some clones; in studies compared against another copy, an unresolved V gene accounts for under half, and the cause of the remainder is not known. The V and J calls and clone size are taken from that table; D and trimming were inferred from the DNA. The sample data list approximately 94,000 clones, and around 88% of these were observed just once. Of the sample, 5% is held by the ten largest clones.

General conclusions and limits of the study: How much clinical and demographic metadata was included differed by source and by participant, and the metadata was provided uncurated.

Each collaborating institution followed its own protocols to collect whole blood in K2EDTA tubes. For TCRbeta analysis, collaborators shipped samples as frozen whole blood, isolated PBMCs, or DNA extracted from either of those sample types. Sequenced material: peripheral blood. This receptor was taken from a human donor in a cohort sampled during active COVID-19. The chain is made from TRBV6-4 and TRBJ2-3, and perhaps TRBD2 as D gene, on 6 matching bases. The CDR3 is CASSAAGSGDTQYF. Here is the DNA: TGTGCCAGCAGTGCGGCGGGATCGGGGGATACGCAGTATTTT.